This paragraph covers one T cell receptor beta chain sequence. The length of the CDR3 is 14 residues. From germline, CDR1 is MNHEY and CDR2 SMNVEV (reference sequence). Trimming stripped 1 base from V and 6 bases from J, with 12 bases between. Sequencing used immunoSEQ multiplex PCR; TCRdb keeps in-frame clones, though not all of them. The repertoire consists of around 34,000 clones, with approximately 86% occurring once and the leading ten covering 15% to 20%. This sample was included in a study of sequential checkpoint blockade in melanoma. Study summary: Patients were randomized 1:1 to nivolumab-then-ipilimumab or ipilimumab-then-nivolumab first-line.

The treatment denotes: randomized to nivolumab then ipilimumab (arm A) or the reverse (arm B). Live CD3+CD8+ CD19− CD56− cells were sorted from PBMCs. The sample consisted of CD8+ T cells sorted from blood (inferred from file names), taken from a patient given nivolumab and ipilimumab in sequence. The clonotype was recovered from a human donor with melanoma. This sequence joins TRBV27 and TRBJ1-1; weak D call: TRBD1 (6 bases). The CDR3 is CASSLWGEGAEAFF. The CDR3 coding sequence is TGTGCCAGCAGTTTATGGGGAGAGGGGGCTGAAGCTTTCTTT.